This T cell receptor beta chain was retrieved from a study of T cells after yellow fever vaccination. Concerning this clonotype: Its antigen is unknown.

Each CDR3 protein gets one entry after TCRdb re-called the 5' RACE reads with MiXCR. This sample has 200,000 to 250,000 distinct CDR3 sequences, with 2.5% to 3.5% found just once. Study-level points and caveats: After the booster, over 95% of CD4 and more than 75% of CD8 primary-response clones were re-detected.

The CDR3 contains 12 residues. V was trimmed by 1 base and J by 9 bases, leaving 9 bases between them. In germline, CDR1 is SGHTA, CDR2 FQGNSA. The receptor was derived from a man between 18 and 29 years old who received the YFV17D yellow fever vaccine. The source material was CD4+ T cells sorted from PBMCs, sampled 10 days after the yellow fever booster vaccination. This chain connects TRBV7-2 to TRBJ1-2; D is unclear. The CDR3 protein is CASSLGRQSYTF. In DNA, the CDR3 is TGTGCCAGCAGCTTAGGCAGACAAAGCTACACCTTC.